This T cell receptor (beta chain) is drawn from a study of identical twins. TCRdb processed the 5' RACE reads anew with MiXCR; each CDR3 protein has one entry. The repertoire holds a few hundred thousand distinct CDR3 sequences, with about 9% as singletons. Germline CDR1 SGHTA, CDR2 FQGTGA. The CDR3 is 15 residues long. V gave up 7 bases and J gave up 2 bases, with 15 bases separating them. This same sample was also taken into another study, of yellow fever vaccine responses in identical twins.

This receptor was identified in a woman aged 18-35 years in good health. The sequenced material came from CD8+ T cells sorted from blood. This chain links TRBV7-3 with TRBJ2-1; D uncertain. In nucleotides, the CDR3 is TGTGCCAGCAACGAGAACGGAGCTCCCTACAATGAGCAGTTCTTC. Translating it yields CASNENGAPYNEQFF.